A single sample is the source of the 22 T cell receptor beta chains below, sequenced in a study of T cell responses to AZD1222 COVID-19 vaccine. The repertoire was sequenced with immunoSEQ multiplex PCR; TCRdb's copy has only in-frame clones and lacks some. The repertoire has about 200,000 clones, 91% of them found once; the top ten carry nearly 3.5%. The sequencing here drew on peripheral blood, taken 28 days after the second AZD1222 dose. These receptor sequences come from an adult who received the AZD1222 COVID-19 vaccine.

The V gene is TRBV6-2 or TRBV6-3, the J gene TRBJ2-7; 16 positions match TRBD2. This CDR3 spans 16 amino acids. Germline V gene lookup returns CDR1 MNHEY and CDR2 SVGEGT. V was pared by 2 bases and J by 2 bases, with 0 bases of the junction left unmatched. The CDR3 region is CASSYGTSGRAYEQYF. CDR3 sequence (DNA): TGTGCCAGCAGTTACGGGACTAGCGGGAGGGCCTACGAGCAGTACTTC.

The chain is built from TRBV5-1 and TRBJ2-1; D might be TRBD2 (5 bases). Germline V gene lookup returns CDR1 SGHRS and CDR2 YFSETQ. Trimming removed 4 bases from V and 2 bases from J, with 13 bases in between. The CDR3 covers 15 residues. CDR3 nucleotide sequence: TGCGCCAGCAGCGCTGGACTTTTAACCTACAATGAGCAGTTCTTC. Protein sequence: CASSAGLLTYNEQFF.

J is TRBJ1-1 and V is TRBV13, with 9 bases fitting TRBD1. CDR1 and CDR2 from the germline V gene are PRHDT and FYEKMQ (reference sequence). The ends lost 4 bases at V and 1 base at J; junction bases unmatched: 13. The CDR3 consists of 18 residues. CDR3 amino acids: CASSSQDRGVFKNTEAFF. The CDR3 DNA follows: TGTGCCAGCAGCTCACAGGACAGGGGAGTCTTCAAGAACACTGAAGCTTTCTTT.

This clone was observed once. The rearrangement links TRBV7-9 to TRBJ2-7, with D tentatively TRBD2 (5 bases). This CDR3 spans 14 amino acids. Trimming removed 0 bases at V and 9 bases at J, with 15 bases between. Germline V gene data show CDR1 as SEHNR and CDR2 as FQNEAQ (reference sequence). CDR3 protein: CASSLAEVPSGQYF. For the CDR3, the DNA is TGTGCCAGCAGCTTAGCGGAGGTACCCTCGGGGCAGTACTTC. The full variable domain, in which reference TRBV7-9 and TRBJ2-7 provide the parts outside the CDR3, is DTGVSQNPRHKITKRGQNVTFRCDPISEHNRLYWYRQTLGQGPEFLTYFQNEAQLEKSRLLSDRFSAERPKGSFSTLEIQRTEQGDSAMYLCASSLAEVPSGQYFGPGTRLTVT.

V and J are TRBV7-9 and TRBJ1-6; no definite D call. Trimming removed 0 bases at V and 7 bases at J, with 10 bases between. Germline V gives CDR1 SEHNR, CDR2 FQNEAQ (reference sequence). This CDR3 has 15 amino acids. The CDR3 DNA reads TGTGCCAGCAGCTTAGCCTCTAAGGGAAATTCACCCCTCCACTTT. Translating it yields CASSLASKGNSPLHF.

The rearrangement links TRBV6-6 to TRBJ2-1; TRBD1 is a possible D gene (5 bases). Germline CDR1 and CDR2: MNHNY and SVGAGI (reference sequence). This CDR3 contains 12 residues. V shed 5 bases and J shed 12 bases, with 14 bases lying between them. The CDR3 bases are TGTGCCAGCAGTCGCACAGGATTAGGGCAGTTCTTC. Translating gives CASSRTGLGQFF.

This clone came up a few times. The chain employs TRBV7-8 and TRBJ1-6, with TRBD1 matching 10 bases. After removal of 0 bases from V and 6 bases from J, the junction contained 8 bases not matched to a gene. Germline CDR1 and CDR2: SGHVS and FQNEAQ. The CDR3 consists of 18 residues. The CDR3 protein is CASSLAATGGFINSPLHF. Here the CDR3 DNA reads TGTGCCAGCAGCTTAGCCGCGACAGGGGGCTTCATTAATTCACCCCTCCACTTT. Supplemented by reference TRBV7-8 and TRBJ1-6, the full variable domain reads GAGVSQSPRYKVAKRGQDVALRCDPISGHVSLFWYQQALGQGPEFLTYFQNEAQLDKSGLPSDRFFAERPEGSVSTLKIQRTQQEDSAVYLCASSLAATGGFINSPLHFGNGTRLTVT.

The genes are TRBV23-1 and TRBJ1-5; a possible D gene is TRBD1 (6 bases). TRBV23-1 is an ORF, with its function uncertain. The CDR3 sequence is 15 residues long. V was pared by 7 bases and J by 1 base, with 14 bases between. CDR3 protein: CASIPGTPSNQPQHF. Written as DNA, the CDR3 is TGCGCCAGCATCCCCGGGACACCGAGCAATCAGCCCCAGCATTTT.

CDR3 region: CASRERKLAGVSDTQYF. The DNA for the CDR3 is TGTGCCAGCAGGGAGCGGAAACTAGCGGGAGTATCAGATACGCAGTATTTT. The chain uses TRBV6-9 and TRBJ2-3, with 11 bases that match TRBD2. V lost 6 bases, J lost 4 bases, and 12 bases stayed unmatched. Germline V gene data show CDR1 as MNHGY and CDR2 as SVAAGI. This CDR3 is built from 17 residues.

The J gene is TRBJ2-1, the V gene TRBV7-2, with 9 bases identical to TRBD2. The V segment lost 5 bases and the J segment 4 bases; nucleotides outside the gene matches: 6. This CDR3 is 15 amino acids long. Germline CDR1 is SGHTA and CDR2 is FQGNSA. The CDR3, as DNA: TGTGCCAGCAGCATGACTAGCGGCATATACAATGAGCAGTTCTTC. This encodes CASSMTSGIYNEQFF.

CDR3 in DNA: TGTGCCAGCAGTTCACCGGGACAGAACACAGATACGCAGTATTTT. This codes for CASSSPGQNTDTQYF. This sequence joins TRBV6-2 or TRBV6-3 and TRBJ2-3; 7 bases match TRBD1. CDR3 length equals 15 residues. The J segment lost 2 bases and the V segment lost 4 bases, leaving 6 bases of the junction unmatched. From germline, CDR1 is MNHEY and CDR2 SVGEGT.

The rearrangement links TRBV27 to TRBJ2-6; D is unresolved. Germline loops: CDR1 MNHEY, CDR2 SMNVEV (reference sequence). This CDR3 has 16 residues. V was trimmed by 0 bases and J by 4 bases, leaving 10 bases between them. The CDR3 DNA follows: TGTGCCAGCAGTTTATCGAGGAGCGTCGGGGCCAACGTCCTGACTTTC. Translated, it gives CASSLSRSVGANVLTF.

The chain couples TRBV11-2 to TRBJ1-5; 7 positions match TRBD1. The germline CDR1 and CDR2 sequences are SGHAT and FQNNGV. CDR3 length: 15 amino acids. The V gene end was trimmed by 3 bases and the J gene end by 1 base; junction bases not matched to a gene: 3. The CDR3: CASSLEQGSNQPQHF. The CDR3 coding sequence is TGTGCCAGCAGCTTGGAACAGGGGAGCAATCAGCCCCAGCATTTT.

This rearrangement joins TRBV27 to TRBJ2-2, with D unresolved. The germline CDR1 and CDR2 sequences are MNHEY and SMNVEV (reference sequence). V was shortened by 3 bases and J by 6 bases, with 5 bases between the two germline ends. The CDR3 covers 12 residues. The CDR3 DNA is TGTGCCAGCAGTTTTAGGGCCGGGGAGCTGTTTTTT. Amino acid sequence: CASSFRAGELFF.

This clone was observed once. This chain uses TRBV3-1 (or the pseudogene TRBV3-2) with TRBJ1-2; 10 positions agree with TRBD1. J gave up 8 bases and V 0 bases, and 12 bases lay outside the gene matches. Germline values: CDR1 LGHDT, CDR2 YNNKEL (reference sequence). This CDR3 comprises 17 residues. The CDR3 protein is CASSQEAGRQGAHGYTF. CDR3 nucleotide sequence: TGTGCCAGCAGCCAAGAAGCGGGGAGACAGGGGGCTCACGGCTACACCTTC.

The rearrangement joins TRBV24-1 to TRBJ1-1, with a possible D match to TRBD1 (5 bases). V shed 5 bases and J shed 5 bases, with 8 bases lying between them. Germline V gene lookup returns CDR1 KGHDR and CDR2 SFDVKD. The CDR3 contains 12 residues. The CDR3 reads CATSAQGTEAFF. CDR3 DNA sequence: TGTGCCACCAGTGCTCAGGGAACTGAAGCTTTCTTT.

The rearrangement links TRBV3-1 (or the pseudogene TRBV3-2) to TRBJ1-1, with D unclear. The germline V gene encodes CDR1 LGHDT and CDR2 YNNKEL (reference sequence). Trimming left V 4 bases short and J 0 bases short, with 12 bases between. This CDR3 contains 15 residues. The DNA for the CDR3 is TGTGCCAGCAGCCCTTTCGCTACTATGAACACTGAAGCTTTCTTT. Protein product: CASSPFATMNTEAFF.

The V gene is TRBV30, the J gene TRBJ1-3; no clear D. Deletions cut 2 bases from V and 4 bases from J, with 9 bases between. Germline values: CDR1 GTSNPN, CDR2 SVGIG (reference sequence). The CDR3 length is 13 residues. CDR3 coding DNA: TGTGCCTGGAGTATTAGTGACGGAAACACCATATATTTT. The encoded protein is CAWSISDGNTIYF.

The chain uses TRBV5-1 and TRBJ2-1; TRBD2 matches 14 bases. Germline V gene sequence: CDR1 SGHRS, CDR2 YFSETQ. There are 16 residues in the CDR3. V was clipped by 2 bases and J by 6 bases; unmatched bases: 4. The CDR3: CASSLWTSGRSNEQFF. The CDR3 DNA sequence: TGCGCCAGCAGCTTATGGACTAGCGGGAGGTCCAATGAGCAGTTCTTC.

The chain links TRBV12-3 or TRBV12-4 to TRBJ1-2, with D perhaps matching TRBD1 (5 bases). CDR3 size: 12 residues. Between the trimmed V and J ends, which lost 7 bases and 3 bases, there was a span of 9 bases. In DNA form, the CDR3 reads TGTGCCAGCACCGACAGCGACTATGGCTACACCTTC. It codes for CASTDSDYGYTF.

The V gene is TRBV7-2, the J gene TRBJ1-5; possibly TRBD1 for D (5 bases). Trimming removed 2 bases at V and 3 bases at J, with 14 bases between. CDR1 is SGHTA and CDR2 is FQGNSA in the germline V gene. The CDR3 spans 16 residues. The CDR3 sequence is CASSLMPRAVNQPQHF. CDR3 nucleotides: TGTGCCAGCAGCTTAATGCCCAGGGCTGTCAATCAGCCCCAGCATTTT. The whole variable domain, remainder taken from reference TRBV7-2 and TRBJ1-5, is GAGVSQSPSNKVTEKGKDVELRCDPISGHTALYWYRQSLGQGLEFLIYFQGNSAPDKSGLPSDRFSAERTGGSVSTLTIQRTQQEDSAVYLCASSLMPRAVNQPQHFGDGTRLSIL.

V gene TRBV7-2 combines with J gene TRBJ1-4; possibly TRBD1 for D (6 bases). Germline assignment: CDR1 SGHTA and CDR2 FQGNSA. V gave up 0 bases and J gave up 3 bases, with 8 bases separating them. The CDR3 totals 15 residues. The CDR3 region is CASSLAGHANEKLFF. In DNA form, the CDR3 reads TGTGCCAGCAGCTTAGCGGGACACGCTAATGAAAAACTGTTTTTT.